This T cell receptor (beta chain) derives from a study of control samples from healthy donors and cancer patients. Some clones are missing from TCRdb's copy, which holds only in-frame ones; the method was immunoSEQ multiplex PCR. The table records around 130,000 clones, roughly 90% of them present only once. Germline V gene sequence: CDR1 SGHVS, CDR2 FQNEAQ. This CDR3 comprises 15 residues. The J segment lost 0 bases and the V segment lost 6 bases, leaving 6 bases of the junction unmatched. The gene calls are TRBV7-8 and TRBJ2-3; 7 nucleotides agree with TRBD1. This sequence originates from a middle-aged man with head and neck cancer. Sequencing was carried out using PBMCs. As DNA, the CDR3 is TGTGCCAGCAGTCCAAGACAGGGAAGCACAGATACGCAGTATTTT. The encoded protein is CASSPRQGSTDTQYF.